The entry that follows covers one T cell receptor (beta chain) sequence. The CDR3 sequence is 16 residues long. Germline V CDR1 and CDR2: ENHRY, SYGVKD. V shed 6 bases and J 5 bases; nucleotides not matched to a gene: 8. This entry belongs to a study of shared clonotypes between healthy human individuals. The method was immunoSEQ multiplex PCR; TCRdb's version includes in-frame clones alone and lacks a portion of them. The data show about 2.4 million clones, with around nine tenths seen just once and roughly 0.14% held by the top ten. The gene calls are TRBV10-3 and TRBJ2-1; 12 bases agree with TRBD2. The specimen was naive CD4+ T cells sorted from blood. Subset defined: CD45RA+ positively selected. This clonotype was obtained from a man in his late teens or twenties in good health. The DNA of the CDR3 is TGTGCCATCAGCTCGGGACTAGCGGGCCCCGACAATGAGCAGTTCTTC. Amino acids: CAISSGLAGPDNEQFF.